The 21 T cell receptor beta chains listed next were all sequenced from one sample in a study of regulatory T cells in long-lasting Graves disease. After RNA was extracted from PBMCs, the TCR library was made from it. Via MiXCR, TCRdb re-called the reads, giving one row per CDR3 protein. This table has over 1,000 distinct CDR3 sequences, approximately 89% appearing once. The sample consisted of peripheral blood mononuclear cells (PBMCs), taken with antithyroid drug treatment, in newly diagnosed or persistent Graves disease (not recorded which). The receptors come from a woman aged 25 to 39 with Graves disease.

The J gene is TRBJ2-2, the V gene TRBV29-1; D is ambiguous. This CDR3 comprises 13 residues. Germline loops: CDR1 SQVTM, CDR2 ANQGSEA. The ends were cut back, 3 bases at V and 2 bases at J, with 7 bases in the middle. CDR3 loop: CSVEVSNTGELFF. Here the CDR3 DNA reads TGCAGCGTTGAGGTCTCAAACACCGGGGAGCTGTTTTTT.

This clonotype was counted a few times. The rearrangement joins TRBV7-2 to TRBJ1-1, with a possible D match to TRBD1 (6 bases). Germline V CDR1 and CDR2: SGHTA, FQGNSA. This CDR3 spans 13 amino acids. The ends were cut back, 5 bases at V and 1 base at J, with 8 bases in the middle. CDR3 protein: CASSRRGNTEAFF. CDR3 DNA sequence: TGTGCCAGCAGCCGCAGGGGGAACACTGAAGCTTTCTTT.

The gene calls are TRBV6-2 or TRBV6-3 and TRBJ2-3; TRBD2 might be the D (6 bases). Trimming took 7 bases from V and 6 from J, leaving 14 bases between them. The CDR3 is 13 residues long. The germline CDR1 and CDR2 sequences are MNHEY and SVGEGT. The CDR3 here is CASTGGSHDTQYF. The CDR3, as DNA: TGTGCCAGCACCGGGGGATCCCACGATACGCAGTATTTT.

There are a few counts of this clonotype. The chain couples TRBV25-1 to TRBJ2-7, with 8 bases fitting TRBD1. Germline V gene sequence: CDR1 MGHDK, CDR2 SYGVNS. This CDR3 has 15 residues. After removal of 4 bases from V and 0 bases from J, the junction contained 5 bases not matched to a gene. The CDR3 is CASSVTGTGSYEQYF. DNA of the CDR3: TGTGCCAGCAGTGTTACCGGGACAGGCTCCTACGAGCAGTACTTC.

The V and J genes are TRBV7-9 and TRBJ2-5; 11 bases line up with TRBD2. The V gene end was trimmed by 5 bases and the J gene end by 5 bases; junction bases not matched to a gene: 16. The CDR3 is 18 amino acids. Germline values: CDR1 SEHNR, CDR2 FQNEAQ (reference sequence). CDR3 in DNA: TGTGCCAGCAGCCCGTTAGCGGGAGGGCCGGTTCGCTCGGAGACCCAGTACTTC. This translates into CASSPLAGGPVRSETQYF.

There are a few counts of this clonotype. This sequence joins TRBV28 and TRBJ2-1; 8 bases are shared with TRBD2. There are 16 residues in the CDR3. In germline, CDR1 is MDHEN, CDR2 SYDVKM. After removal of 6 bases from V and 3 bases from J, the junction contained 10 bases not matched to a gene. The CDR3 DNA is TGTGCCAGCAGATCTTCTAGCGGGCCAGGCTACAATGAGCAGTTCTTC. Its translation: CASRSSSGPGYNEQFF.

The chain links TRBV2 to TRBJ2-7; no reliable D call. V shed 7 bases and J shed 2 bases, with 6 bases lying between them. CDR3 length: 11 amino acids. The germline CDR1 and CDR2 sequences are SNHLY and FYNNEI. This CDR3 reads CASTVAYEQYF. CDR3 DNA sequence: TGTGCCAGCACGGTGGCCTACGAGCAGTACTTC.

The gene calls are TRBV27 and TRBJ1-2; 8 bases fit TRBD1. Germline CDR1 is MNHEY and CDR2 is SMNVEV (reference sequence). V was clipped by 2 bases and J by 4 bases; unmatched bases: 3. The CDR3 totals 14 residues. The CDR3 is CASSLNRGSYGYTF. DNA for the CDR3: TGTGCCAGCAGTTTAAACAGGGGGTCCTATGGCTACACCTTC.

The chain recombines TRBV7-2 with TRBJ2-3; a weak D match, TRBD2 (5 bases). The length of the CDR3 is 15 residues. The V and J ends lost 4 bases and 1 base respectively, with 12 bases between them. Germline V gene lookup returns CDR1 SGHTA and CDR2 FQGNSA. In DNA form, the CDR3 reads TGTGCCAGCAGCTCCGGAGGTTTTGGCACAGATACGCAGTATTTT. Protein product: CASSSGGFGTDTQYF.

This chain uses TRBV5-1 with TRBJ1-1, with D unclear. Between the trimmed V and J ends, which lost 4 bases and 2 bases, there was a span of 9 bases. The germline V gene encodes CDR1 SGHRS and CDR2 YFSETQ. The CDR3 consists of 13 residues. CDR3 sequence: CASSIQPNTEAFF. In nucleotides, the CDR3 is TGCGCCAGCAGCATACAACCTAACACTGAAGCTTTCTTT.

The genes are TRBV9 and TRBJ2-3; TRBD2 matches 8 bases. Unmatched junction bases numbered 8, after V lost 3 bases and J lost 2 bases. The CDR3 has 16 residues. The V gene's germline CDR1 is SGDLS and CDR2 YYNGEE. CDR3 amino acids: CASSGGSGKSTDTQYF. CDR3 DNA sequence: TGTGCCAGCAGCGGCGGTAGCGGGAAGTCCACAGATACGCAGTATTTT.

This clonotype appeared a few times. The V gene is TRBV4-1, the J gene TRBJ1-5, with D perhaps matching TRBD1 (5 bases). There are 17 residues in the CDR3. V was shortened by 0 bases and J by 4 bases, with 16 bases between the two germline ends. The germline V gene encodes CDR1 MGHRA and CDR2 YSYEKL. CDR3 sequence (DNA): TGCGCCAGCAGCCAAGATCGGGGAGGATCAGGGAATCAGCCCCAGCATTTT. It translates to CASSQDRGGSGNQPQHF.

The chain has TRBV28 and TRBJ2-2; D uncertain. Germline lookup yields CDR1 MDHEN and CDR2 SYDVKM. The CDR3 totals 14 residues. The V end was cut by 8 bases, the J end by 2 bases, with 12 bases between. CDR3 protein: CASRIADNTGELFF. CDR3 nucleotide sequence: TGTGCCAGCCGCATAGCAGATAACACCGGGGAGCTGTTTTTT.

For the CDR3, the DNA is TGTGCCAGTAGTATAGAGCACAGGGGGGTCGAAAACATTCAGTACTTC. It is translated as CASSIEHRGVENIQYF. The chain combines TRBV19 with TRBJ2-4, with TRBD1 identical over 8 bases. Germline-derived CDR1 and CDR2 are LNHDA and SQIVND (reference sequence). The trim removed 0 bases at V and 5 bases at J, leaving 6 bases unmatched. This CDR3 has 16 residues.

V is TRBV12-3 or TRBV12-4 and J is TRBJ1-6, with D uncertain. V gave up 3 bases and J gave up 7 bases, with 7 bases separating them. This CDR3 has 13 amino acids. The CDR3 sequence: CASSFSGNSPLHF. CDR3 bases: TGTGCCAGCAGTTTTTCGGGGAATTCACCCCTCCACTTT.

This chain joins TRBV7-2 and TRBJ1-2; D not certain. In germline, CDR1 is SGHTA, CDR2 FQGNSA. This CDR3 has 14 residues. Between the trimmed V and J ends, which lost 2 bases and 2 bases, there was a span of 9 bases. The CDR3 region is CASSLMSLNYGYTF. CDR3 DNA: TGTGCCAGCAGCTTAATGAGTCTCAACTATGGCTACACCTTC.

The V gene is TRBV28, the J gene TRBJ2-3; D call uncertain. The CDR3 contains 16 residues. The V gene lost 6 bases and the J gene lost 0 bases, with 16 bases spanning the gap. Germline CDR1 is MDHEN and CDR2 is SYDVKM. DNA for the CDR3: TGTGCCAGCAGGGGATACCGCAAGACTAGCACAGATACGCAGTATTTT. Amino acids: CASRGYRKTSTDTQYF. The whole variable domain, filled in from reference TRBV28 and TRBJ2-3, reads DVKVTQSSRYLVKRTGEKVFLECVQDMDHENMFWYRQDPGLGLRLIYFSYDVKMKEKGDIPEGYSVSREKKERFSLILESASTNQTSMYLCASRGYRKTSTDTQYFGPGTRLTVL.

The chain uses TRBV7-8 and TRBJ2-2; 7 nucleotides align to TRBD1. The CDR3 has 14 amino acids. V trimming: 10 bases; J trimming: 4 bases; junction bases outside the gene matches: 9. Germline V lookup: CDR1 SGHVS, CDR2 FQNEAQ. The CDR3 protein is CATNTGTVTGELFF. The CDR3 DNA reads TGTGCCACCAACACCGGGACAGTCACCGGGGAGCTGTTTTTT.

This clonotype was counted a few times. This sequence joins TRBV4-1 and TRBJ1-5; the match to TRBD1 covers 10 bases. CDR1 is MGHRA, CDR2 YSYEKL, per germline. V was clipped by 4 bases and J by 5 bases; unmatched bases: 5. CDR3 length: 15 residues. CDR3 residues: CASSLTGGTDQPQHF. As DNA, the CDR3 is TGCGCCAGCAGCCTGACAGGGGGCACCGATCAGCCCCAGCATTTT.

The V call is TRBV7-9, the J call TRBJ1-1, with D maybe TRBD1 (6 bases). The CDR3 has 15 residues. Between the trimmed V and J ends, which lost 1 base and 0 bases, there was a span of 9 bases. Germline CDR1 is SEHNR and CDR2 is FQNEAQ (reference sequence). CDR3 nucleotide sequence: TGTGCCAGCAGCTTAGTGGGGACACTGAACACTGAAGCTTTCTTT. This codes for CASSLVGTLNTEAFF.

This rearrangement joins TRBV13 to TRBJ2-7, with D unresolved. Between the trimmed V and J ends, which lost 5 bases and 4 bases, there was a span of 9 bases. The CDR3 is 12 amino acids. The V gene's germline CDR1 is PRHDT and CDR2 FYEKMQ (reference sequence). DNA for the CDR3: TGTGCCAGCAGCCCAAGTAAGTACGAGCAGTACTTC. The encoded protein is CASSPSKYEQYF.